This TCR beta chain comes out of a study of B cell selection in AIRE deficiency. Regulatory T cells were sorted as CD4+CD25hiCD127low/negative. Clones were sequenced by immunoSEQ multiplex PCR, and TCRdb holds only the in-frame ones, with some missing. The sample has over 20,000 clones, over 80% seen once. This TCR was recovered from a human donor in good health. The specimen sequenced was CD4+CD25+ Tregs sorted from PBMCs.

CDR3: CASSPIPSGTGAAGQPQHF. The CDR3 DNA reads as TGTGCCAGCAGTCCGATCCCATCCGGGACAGGGGCCGCGGGGCAGCCCCAGCATTTT. V gene TRBV27 combines with J gene TRBJ1-5; TRBD1 matches at 10 bases. The CDR3 has 19 amino acids. Trimming removed 5 bases from V and 7 bases from J; junction bases left unmatched: 20. CDR1 and CDR2 (germline): MNHEY, SMNVEV (reference sequence).